This T cell receptor beta chain was observed in a study of OX40 agonist ivuxolimab in advanced cancers. CDR1 MNHNS and CDR2 SASEGT come from the germline V gene. CDR3 size: 14 residues. The V and J ends lost 6 bases and 2 bases respectively, with 11 bases between them. Assay used: immunoSEQ multiplex PCR; TCRdb lists only in-frame clones, some missing. The sample has approximately 58,000 clones; about 80% are singletons. The rearrangement links TRBV6-1 to TRBJ1-5; D is unresolved. This specimen consisted of CD4+ or CD8+ T cells sorted from blood, obtained in a trial of the OX40 agonist ivuxolimab. This sequence was found in an adult with an advanced solid tumor such as melanoma, head and neck, liver or kidney cancer. The CDR3 coding sequence is TGTGCCAGCAGAGAAACATGGGGCAATCAGCCCCAGCATTTT. Amino acid sequence: CASRETWGNQPQHF.